This T cell receptor (beta chain) was captured by sequencing in a study of read filtering for tumor transcriptome and immune sequencing. As regards this clonotype: This may arise from a read error, as a much more abundant clone is one base away.

Germline V gives CDR1 DFQATT, CDR2 SNEGSKA (reference sequence). CDR3 length: 19 amino acids. The V segment lost 3 bases and the J segment 4 bases; nucleotides outside the gene matches: 19. Molecular barcoded adaptors covering alpha/delta and beta/gamma chains were used on around 370 ng RNA. TCRdb reprocessed the reads with MiXCR, giving one entry per CDR3 protein. The table includes fewer than 90,000 distinct CDR3 sequences, roughly 12% detected once. This sequence originates from a donor aged 40 or older with multiple myeloma. The chain joins TRBV20-1 to TRBJ2-7; TRBD2 matches 12 bases. Sequencing was done on a sample of a population of CD138-negative cells sorted from bone marrow. The CDR3 sequence: CSARRASGREPLTRYEQYF. Here the CDR3 DNA reads TGCAGTGCTAGGAGGGCTAGCGGGAGGGAACCCTTAACTAGGTACGAGCAGTACTTC.